This T cell receptor beta chain came from a study of siplizumab effects on memory and regulatory T cells. Whole-study results and caveats: Proliferating CD4+ or CD8+ clones, roughly 75-95% of them, lacked an assignable naive or memory phenotype. A minor share of alloreactive clones matched unstimulated subsets. Where siplizumab was present, mappable alloreactive CD4+ clones averaged almost 70% Treg-derived, compared with 25% to 30% in controls.

The assay was immunoSEQ multiplex PCR, and TCRdb's table has in-frame clones only and misses some. The sample contains tens of thousands of clones, roughly nine tenths of which appear only once. As to this clone: Its antigen is unknown.

The CDR3 totals 12 residues. Germline assignment: CDR1 SEHNR and CDR2 FQNEAQ (reference sequence). V gave up 3 bases and J gave up 4 bases, with 7 bases separating them. This receptor was identified in a human donor in good health. The specimen sequenced was CD8+ T cells sorted from blood. The rearrangement links TRBV7-9 to TRBJ2-7, with D tentatively TRBD2 (6 bases). CDR3 nucleotides: TGTGCCAGCAGCTTCGGGACTTACGAGCAGTACTTC. Protein product: CASSFGTYEQYF. Full variable domain (outside the CDR3, taken from reference TRBV7-9 and TRBJ2-7): DTGVSQNPRHKITKRGQNVTFRCDPISEHNRLYWYRQTLGQGPEFLTYFQNEAQLEKSRLLSDRFSAERPKGSFSTLEIQRTEQGDSAMYLCASSFGTYEQYFGPGTRLTVT.